What follows describes a single TCR beta chain. The antigen remains undetermined. This specimen belongs to a study of T cells in localized non-small cell lung cancer. This CDR3 has 15 amino acids. Germline V gene lookup returns CDR1 PRHDT and CDR2 FYEKMQ (reference sequence). After removal of 5 bases from V and 3 bases from J, the junction contained 6 bases not matched to a gene. Assay: immunoSEQ multiplex PCR; the TCRdb copy retains only in-frame clones and omits some. The table lists fewer than 45,000 clones, approximately 84% of them singletons, with around 6.4% in the top ten. Notes on the study in general: Appearance in adjacent lung was seen for a median 57 of the top 100 tumor clones.

The input for sequencing was peripheral blood, taken before any cancer treatment. The chain combines TRBV13 with TRBJ2-7, with 11 bases that match TRBD1. The origin of this receptor is a man aged 40 to 70 with stage I lung adenocarcinoma. The DNA of the CDR3 is TGTGCCAGCAGCCCCGGGACAGGGGGAGGCTACGAGCAGTACTTC. Translating gives CASSPGTGGGYEQYF. Based on the CDR3 plus reference TRBV13 and TRBJ2-7, the full variable domain is AAGVIQSPRHLIKEKRETATLKCYPIPRHDTVYWYQQGPGQDPQFLISFYEKMQSDKGSIPDRFSAQQFSDYHSELNMSSLELGDSALYFCASSPGTGGGYEQYFGPGTRLTVT.